The next 10 T cell receptor beta chains were all read from a single sample in a study of T cell repertoires in cytomegalovirus infection. TCRdb reprocessed the reads via MiXCR and lists one record per CDR3 protein. This sample yields roughly 860,000 distinct CDR3 sequences, of which over 25% are seen a single time; over 10% belongs to the top ten. The antigens of these receptors remain unknown. The starting material was cultured CD8+ T cells from PBMCs, obtained from culture after CMV antigen stimulation. Every receptor here comes from a human donor in good health (CMV status not recorded). Some clones in this sample may be carry-over from other donors' samples.

This sequence joins TRBV6-5 and TRBJ1-2; 8 bases are shared with TRBD1. Germline V CDR1 and CDR2: MNHEY, SVGAGI. The trim removed 0 bases at V and 7 bases at J, leaving 13 bases unmatched. The CDR3 extends over 17 amino acids. CDR3 DNA sequence: TGTGCCAGCAGTTACTCGAGACTGGTCAGGGGGCGAGGTGGCTACACCTTC. Encoded protein: CASSYSRLVRGRGGYTF.

The rearrangement joins TRBV9 to TRBJ1-2; 11 positions agree with TRBD1. The CDR3 covers 18 residues. Germline V gene sequence: CDR1 SGDLS, CDR2 YYNGEE. J was trimmed by 4 bases and V by 0 bases; bases with no gene match: 11. The CDR3 DNA sequence: TGTGCCAGCAGCGTAGCTACTGGACAGGGGGCCAAACGCTATGGCTACACCTTC. It encodes CASSVATGQGAKRYGYTF.

In its sample, this clonotype was seen a few times. V usage is TRBV12-3 or TRBV12-4 and J usage is TRBJ2-1; 9 bases are shared with TRBD1. The CDR3 runs to 14 residues. V lost 6 bases and J lost 6; bases outside the gene matches: 6. CDR3 amino acids: CASRPGTGSNEQFF. CDR3 DNA: TGTGCCAGCAGACCCGGGACAGGGTCCAATGAGCAGTTCTTC.

This clonotype came up a few times. The V and J genes are TRBV4-1 and TRBJ2-3; D is perhaps TRBD2 (6 bases). V was pared by 1 base and J by 1 base, with 15 bases between. This CDR3 comprises 17 residues. Germline assignment: CDR1 MGHRA and CDR2 YSYEKL. The CDR3 DNA reads as TGCGCCAGCAGCCAAGTAGAAATGATAGCGGGCACAGATACGCAGTATTTT. Protein: CASSQVEMIAGTDTQYF.

The gene calls are TRBV14 and TRBJ2-7, with 10 bases identical to TRBD1. This CDR3 is built from 16 residues. CDR1 and CDR2 (germline): SGHDN, FVKESK. Trimming cost V 4 bases and J 3 bases; bases outside gene matches: 9. As DNA, the CDR3 is TGTGCCAGCAGCCCCGACAGGGGGCTAGCTGTCTACGAGCAGTACGTC. Translating gives CASSPDRGLAVYEQYV.

This clonotype was seen only a few times. The gene calls are TRBV7-6 and TRBJ1-2, with a possible D match to TRBD1 (6 bases). This CDR3 is 14 amino acids long. CDR1 is SGHVS and CDR2 is FNYEAQ in the germline V gene. V was clipped by 5 bases and J by 6 bases, with 16 bases between them. CDR3 residues: CASSLRPGGDGYTF. CDR3 coding DNA: TGTGCCAGCAGCCTCCGCCCGGGGGGCGATGGCTACACCTTC.

Comment on this clonotype: The junction departs from germline at one end; a sequencing error may be responsible. The rearrangement joins TRBV6-8 to TRBJ2-7, with 8 nucleotides matching TRBD1. This CDR3 region has 15 residues. Germline CDR1 reads MNHGY; CDR2 reads SAAAGT. The CDR3 sequence is CTSTKLDRAPYEQYF. The DNA for the CDR3 is TGTACCAGCACCAAACTGGACAGGGCCCCCTACGAGCAGTACTTC.

This clonotype was recorded a few times. This rearrangement joins TRBV2 to TRBJ2-7; unclear D gene. The germline CDR1 and CDR2 sequences are SNHLY and FYNNEI. Trimming took 10 bases from V and 1 from J, leaving 11 bases between them. This CDR3 has 12 residues. Here the CDR3 reads CATSDTSYEQYF. CDR3 nucleotide sequence: TGTGCCACTTCCGACACATCCTACGAGCAGTACTTC.

This clonotype occurred a few times. The V gene is TRBV19, the J gene TRBJ2-1; no definite D call. V was clipped by 8 bases and J by 0 bases, with 17 bases between them. The CDR3 spans 16 residues. Germline CDR1 reads LNHDA; CDR2 reads SQIVND (reference sequence). The CDR3 nucleotides read TGTGCCAGTCTCCCCTTCGGTGGAAGCTCCTACAATGAGCAGTTCTTC. This translates into CASLPFGGSSYNEQFF. Based on the CDR3 plus reference TRBV19 and TRBJ2-1, the full variable domain is DGGITQSPKYLFRKEGQNVTLSCEQNLNHDAMYWYRQDPGQGLRLIYYSQIVNDFQKGDIAEGYSVSREKKESFPLTVTSAQKNPTAFYLCASLPFGGSSYNEQFFGPGTRLTVL.

J is TRBJ2-2 and V is TRBV7-6; 9 nucleotides line up with TRBD1. The CDR3 loop spans 16 amino acids. Per the germline V gene, CDR1 is SGHVS and CDR2 is FNYEAQ. The V and J ends lost 3 bases and 8 bases, in that order; junction bases with no gene match: 10. The CDR3 DNA is TGTGCCAGCAGCTTCCCCAGGACAGGGGAGGCGGGGGAGCTGTTTTTT. The encoded protein is CASSFPRTGEAGELFF.